Listed below are T cell receptor beta chains from one sample, sequenced in a study of cytomegalovirus exposure and HLA in healthy donors. Using immunoSEQ multiplex PCR, the repertoire was profiled, and TCRdb retains in-frame clones only, with some absent. The sample consists of fewer than 200,000 clones, 75% to 80% of them appearing once. The sequencing sample was made of PBMCs. Receptor source: a middle-aged woman in good health and CMV-seropositive. The CDR3 runs from the conserved cysteine through the conserved F or W. The D gene is left open where the match is weak. Clone size is given for some rows only: seen once, a few or many times, or a class if the clone is expanded.

>-|-|TRBV2|TRBJ1-3
CASSPTQGEWNTIYF
TGTGCCAGCAGTCCCACCCAGGGCGAGTGGAACACCATATATTTT
>TRBD1|-|TRBV4-1|TRBJ1-2
CASSQDRGPLYGYTF
TGCGCCAGCAGCCAGGACAGGGGCCCGTTATATGGCTACACCTTC
>TRBD1|-|TRBV30|TRBJ2-7
CAWSPTGGEQYF
TGTGCCTGGAGTCCCACAGGGGGCGAGCAGTACTTC
>TRBD2|-|TRBV5-8|TRBJ2-7
CASRPMPLPAGFDEQYF
TGTGCCAGCAGACCGATGCCCCTTCCAGCGGGATTTGACGAGCAGTACTTC
>TRBD1|few|TRBV28|TRBJ2-7
CASLTPGQYPYEQYF
TGTGCCAGCTTAACCCCGGGACAGTATCCCTACGAGCAGTACTTC
>TRBD1|once|TRBV7-2|TRBJ1-2
CASSEWDRVFDGYTF
TGTGCCAGCAGCGAGTGGGACAGGGTATTTGATGGCTACACCTTC
>-|-|TRBV6-6|TRBJ2-5
CASNLGNSQETQYF
TGTGCCAGCAATCTCGGTAACAGCCAAGAGACCCAGTACTTC
>TRBD2|-|TRBV11-2|TRBJ2-7
CASSFPSGGHRGYEQYF
TGTGCCAGCAGCTTCCCTTCGGGGGGGCATAGAGGCTACGAGCAGTACTTC
>-|-|TRBV7-9|TRBJ1-6
CSSSFTGQNNSPLHF
TGTTCCAGCAGCTTCACGGGACAAAATAATTCACCCCTCCACTTT
>TRBD2|-|TRBV10-2|TRBJ2-5
CASSEKERWASGGQTQYF
TGCGCCAGCAGTGAGAAGGAGCGGTGGGCTAGCGGGGGCCAGACCCAGTACTTC
>TRBD1|once|TRBV10-1|TRBJ2-7
CASSESGTGYYEQYF
TGCGCCAGCAGTGAATCTGGGACAGGATACTACGAGCAGTACTTC
>TRBD2|-|TRBV7-2|TRBJ2-2
CASNPSGRAGTGELFF
TGTGCCAGCAACCCTAGCGGGAGGGCCGGCACCGGGGAGCTGTTTTTT
>TRBD2|once|TRBV5-4|TRBJ2-1
CASSSRTSGSYNEQFF
TGTGCCAGCAGCTCCCGGACTAGCGGGAGCTACAATGAGCAGTTCTTC
>TRBD2|-|TRBV5-8|TRBJ2-1
CASSLMGLAGGASYNEQFF
TGTGCCAGCAGCTTGATGGGACTAGCGGGAGGTGCATCCTACAATGAGCAGTTCTTC
>TRBD1|-|TRBV7-2|TRBJ2-7
CASSFTGGASYEQYF
TGTGCCAGCAGCTTTACAGGGGGCGCGTCCTACGAGCAGTACTTC
>TRBD1|-|TRBV7-6|TRBJ1-3
CASSTGAGNTIYF
TGTGCCAGCAGCACAGGGGCCGGAAACACCATATATTTT
>TRBD1|once|TRBV5-4|TRBJ1-1
CASSSNRQGGTEAFF
TGTGCCAGCAGCTCCAACCGACAGGGAGGTACTGAAGCTTTCTTT
>-|-|TRBV11-3|TRBJ2-2
CASSPRTVSNTGELFF
TGTGCCAGCAGCCCGAGGACAGTGTCGAACACCGGGGAGCTGTTTTTT
>TRBD2|-|TRBV7-2|TRBJ2-1
CASRGGLAAIYNEQFF
TGTGCCAGCAGGGGGGGACTAGCGGCTATCTACAATGAGCAGTTCTTC
>-|-|TRBV7-8|TRBJ2-7
CASSLGPGHSYEQYF
TGTGCCAGCAGCTTGGGCCCCGGACACTCCTACGAGCAGTACTTC
>-|-|TRBV6-1|TRBJ1-1
CAIGGQTNTEAFF
TGTGCCATTGGAGGGCAGACGAACACTGAAGCTTTCTTT
>TRBD1|-|TRBV10-1|TRBJ2-3
CASSLGQGRTDTQYF
TGCGCCAGCAGTCTCGGACAGGGGCGCACAGATACGCAGTATTTT
>-|-|TRBV5-5|TRBJ1-4
CASSVGGTSYRREKLFF
TGTGCCAGCAGCGTGGGTGGGACATCATACAGGCGTGAAAAACTGTTTTTT
>-|-|TRBV5-4|TRBJ2-3
CASSLSETDTQYF
TGTGCCAGCAGCTTGTCGGAGACAGATACGCAGTATTTT
>-|few|TRBV7-9|TRBJ2-7
CASSLVGGTYEQYF
TGTGCCAGCAGCTTAGTTGGAGGGACCTACGAGCAGTACTTC
>TRBD1|few|TRBV7-9|TRBJ2-4
CASSGTGGFAKNIQYF
TGTGCCAGCAGCGGGACAGGGGGATTCGCCAAAAACATTCAGTACTTC
>-|-|TRBV6-5|TRBJ1-2
CASSYSLDTNYGYTF
TGTGCCAGCAGTTACTCATTGGACACTAACTATGGCTACACCTTC
>TRBD1|many|TRBV7-9|TRBJ2-3
CASSSWDSYTDTQYF
TGTGCCAGCAGCTCCTGGGACAGCTACACAGATACGCAGTATTTT
>TRBD2|-|TRBV7-2|TRBJ2-3
CASSLALSGTSGSDTQYF
TGTGCCAGCAGCTTAGCGCTAAGCGGGACTAGCGGGAGTGATACGCAGTATTTT
>TRBD1|-|TRBV2|TRBJ1-4
CASRPGGQGNEKLFF
TGTGCCAGCAGACCTGGGGGACAGGGTAACGAAAAACTGTTTTTT
>TRBD1|-|TRBV4-1|TRBJ2-7
CASSQVSGTGTYEQYF
TGCGCCAGCAGCCAAGTTTCCGGGACAGGGACGTACGAGCAGTACTTC
>TRBD1|few|TRBV6-6|TRBJ1-2
CASSSPDRAYGYTF
TGTGCCAGCAGTTCCCCGGACAGGGCGTATGGCTACACCTTC
>-|-|TRBV2|TRBJ1-4
CASRGEVGEKLFF
TGTGCCAGCAGGGGGGAGGTGGGGGAAAAACTGTTTTTT
>TRBD1|-|TRBV10-1|TRBJ2-3
CASSESQGATDTQYF
TGCGCCAGCAGTGAGTCACAGGGGGCCACAGATACGCAGTATTTT
>-|few|TRBV7-2|TRBJ1-5
CASSVPGNQPQHF
TGTGCCAGCAGCGTCCCAGGGAATCAGCCCCAGCATTTT
>-|-|TRBV7-2|TRBJ2-3
CASSLTLGGGTDTQYF
TGTGCCAGCAGCTTAACGTTGGGGGGAGGCACAGATACGCAGTATTTT
>TRBD2|-|TRBV28|TRBJ2-5
CASSLGLAGGLETQYF
TGTGCCAGCAGTTTGGGACTAGCGGGGGGCCTCGAGACCCAGTACTTC
>-|-|TRBV5-5|TRBJ1-2
CASSVGGGYGYTF
TGTGCCAGCAGCGTAGGCGGGGGTTATGGCTACACCTTC
>-|-|TRBV30|TRBJ1-4
CAWSVHTAGVSEKLFF
TGTGCCTGGAGTGTACATACGGCAGGGGTTAGCGAAAAACTGTTTTTT
>-|-|TRBV28|TRBJ1-4
CASSFRGTNEKLFF
TGTGCCAGCAGTTTTCGGGGAACTAATGAAAAACTGTTTTTT
>TRBD2|few|TRBV7-2|TRBJ2-3
CASSLSPTSGRTNTQYF
TGTGCCAGCAGCCTCTCGCCGACTAGCGGGAGAACAAATACGCAGTATTTT
>TRBD1|-|TRBV5-4|TRBJ2-7
CASSFGQGTYEQYF
TGTGCCAGCAGCTTCGGACAGGGGACCTACGAGCAGTACTTC
>-|-|TRBV11-2|TRBJ2-6
CASSLSTAGANVLTF
TGTGCCAGCAGCTTAAGTACAGCTGGGGCCAACGTCCTGACTTTC
>-|-|TRBV5-6|TRBJ2-2
CASSLKGRYGELFF
TGTGCCAGCAGCTTGAAGGGGCGCTACGGGGAGCTGTTTTTT
>TRBD2|-|TRBV6-6|TRBJ2-1
CASRVTSGGGEQFF
TGTGCCAGCAGAGTGACTAGCGGAGGCGGTGAGCAGTTCTTC
>-|-|TRBV28|TRBJ2-7
CASSSSQREQYF
TGTGCCAGCAGTTCATCCCAGAGGGAGCAGTACTTC
>-|few|TRBV30|TRBJ1-1
CAWEYTGNTEAFF
TGTGCCTGGGAATATACAGGGAACACTGAAGCTTTCTTT
>-|-|TRBV29-1|TRBJ2-7
CSVELGGGREYEQYF
TGCAGCGTTGAATTAGGGGGGGGGAGGGAATACGAGCAGTACTTC
>-|-|TRBV30|TRBJ2-7
CAWARGGDGHEQYF
TGTGCCTGGGCCCGAGGAGGGGACGGCCACGAGCAGTACTTC